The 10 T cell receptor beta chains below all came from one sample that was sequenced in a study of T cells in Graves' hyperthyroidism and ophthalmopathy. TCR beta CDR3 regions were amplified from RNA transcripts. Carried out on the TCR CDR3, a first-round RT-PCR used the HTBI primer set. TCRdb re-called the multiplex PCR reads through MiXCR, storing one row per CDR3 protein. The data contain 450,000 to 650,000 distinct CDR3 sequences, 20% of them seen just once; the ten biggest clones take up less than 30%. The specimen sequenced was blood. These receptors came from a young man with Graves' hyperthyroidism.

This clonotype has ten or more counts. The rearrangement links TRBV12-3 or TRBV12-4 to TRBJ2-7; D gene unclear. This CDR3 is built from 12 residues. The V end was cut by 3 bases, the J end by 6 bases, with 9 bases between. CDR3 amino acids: CASSFAVTEQYF. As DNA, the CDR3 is TGTGCCAGCAGTTTCGCCGTGACCGAGCAGTACTTC.

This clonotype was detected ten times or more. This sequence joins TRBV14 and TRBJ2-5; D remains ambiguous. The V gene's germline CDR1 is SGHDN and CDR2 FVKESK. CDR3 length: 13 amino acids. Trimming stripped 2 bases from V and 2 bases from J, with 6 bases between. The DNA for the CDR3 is TGTGCCAGCAGCCAAAGCAAACAAGAGACCCAGTACTTC. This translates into CASSQSKQETQYF.

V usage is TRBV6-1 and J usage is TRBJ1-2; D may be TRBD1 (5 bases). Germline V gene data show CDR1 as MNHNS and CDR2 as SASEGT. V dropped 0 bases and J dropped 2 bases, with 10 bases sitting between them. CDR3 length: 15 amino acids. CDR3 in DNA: TGTGCCAGCAGTGAAGCGCAGGGTTCGAACTATGGCTACACCTTC. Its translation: CASSEAQGSNYGYTF.

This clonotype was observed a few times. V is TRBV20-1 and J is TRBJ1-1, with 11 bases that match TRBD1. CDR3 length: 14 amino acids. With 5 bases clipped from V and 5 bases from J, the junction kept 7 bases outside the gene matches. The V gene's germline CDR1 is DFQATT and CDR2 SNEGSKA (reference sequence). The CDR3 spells CSAGQGARATEAFF. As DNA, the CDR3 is TGCAGTGCTGGACAGGGGGCGCGGGCTACTGAAGCTTTCTTT.

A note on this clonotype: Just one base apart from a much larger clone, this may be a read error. The DNA for the CDR3 is TGCAGTGTTCGGGAAACGGGGGCACCTCAAGAGACCCAGTACTTC. It translates to CSVRETGAPQETQYF. The V and J genes are TRBV20-1 and TRBJ2-5, with D possibly being TRBD1 or TRBD2 (6 bases each). Germline CDR1 DFQATT, CDR2 SNEGSKA (reference sequence). The CDR3 covers 15 residues. Trimming pared 7 bases from V and 2 bases from J, leaving 20 bases between.

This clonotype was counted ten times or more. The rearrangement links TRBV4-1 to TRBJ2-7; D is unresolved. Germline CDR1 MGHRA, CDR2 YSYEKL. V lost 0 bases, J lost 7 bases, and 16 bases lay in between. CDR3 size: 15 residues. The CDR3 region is CASSQDPGPTIEQYF. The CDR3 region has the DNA TGCGCCAGCAGCCAAGATCCCGGACCCACCATAGAGCAGTACTTC.

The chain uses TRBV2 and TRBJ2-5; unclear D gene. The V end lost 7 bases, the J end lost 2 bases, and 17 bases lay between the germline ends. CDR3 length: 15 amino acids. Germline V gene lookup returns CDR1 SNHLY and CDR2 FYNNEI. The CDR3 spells CASINHRISQETQYF. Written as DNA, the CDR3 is TGTGCCAGCATCAACCACCGGATTTCACAAGAGACCCAGTACTTC. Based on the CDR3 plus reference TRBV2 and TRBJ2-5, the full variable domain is EPEVTQTPSHQVTQMGQEVILRCVPISNHLYFYWYRQILGQKVEFLVSFYNNEISEKSEIFDDQFSVERPDGSNFTLKIRSTKLEDSAMYFCASINHRISQETQYFGPGTRLLVL.

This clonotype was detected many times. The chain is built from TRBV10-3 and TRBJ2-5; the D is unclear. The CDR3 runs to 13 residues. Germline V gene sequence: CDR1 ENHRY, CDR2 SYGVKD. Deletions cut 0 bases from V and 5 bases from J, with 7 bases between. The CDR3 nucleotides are TGTGCCATCAGTGAGTCGAGGCGGGAGACCCAGTACTTC. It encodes CAISESRRETQYF.

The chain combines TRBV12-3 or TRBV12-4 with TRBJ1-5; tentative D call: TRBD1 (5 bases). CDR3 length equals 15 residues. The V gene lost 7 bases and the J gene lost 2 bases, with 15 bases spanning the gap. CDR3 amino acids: CASTLDFRGNQPQHF. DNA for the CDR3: TGTGCCAGCACTTTGGACTTCAGGGGCAATCAGCCCCAGCATTTT.

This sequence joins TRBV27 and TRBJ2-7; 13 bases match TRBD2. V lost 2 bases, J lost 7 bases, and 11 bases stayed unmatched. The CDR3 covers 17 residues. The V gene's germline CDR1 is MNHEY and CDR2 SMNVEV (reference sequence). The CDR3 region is CASSLGRLAGGPQEQYF. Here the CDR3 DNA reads TGTGCCAGCAGTTTAGGGAGACTAGCGGGGGGTCCTCAGGAGCAGTACTTC.